The TCR beta chain described here comes from a study of vaccination and CD4 T cells after COVID-19. For the study at large: The authors exposed cells to overlapping spike peptides derived from SARS-CoV-2, HCoV-NL63, HCoV-OC43 and HCoV-229E. Cultures acting as controls obtained a CEFX pool, an HIV-1 Nef pool, or no peptide. Study-level results: The median count of SARS-CoV-2-reactive clonotypes rose from about 20 to 38, not significantly.

Only a few counts were recorded for this clonotype. The antigen is not known. Sample treatment: approximately nine-day PBMC culture with coronavirus spike peptide pools or control peptides (ViraFEST assay). The CDR3 has 15 amino acids. Between the trimmed V and J ends, which lost 6 bases and 2 bases, there was a span of 16 bases. Germline V gives CDR1 DFQATT, CDR2 SNEGSKA (reference sequence). CD4+ T cells that had been cultured provided DNA sequenced with the Oncomine TCR Beta short-read assay. Genomic DNA was extracted from cultured CD4+ T cells. MiXCR, applied by TCRdb to the PCR reads, yields one record per CDR3 protein. The table shows 7,500 to 10,000 distinct CDR3 sequences, with under 75% occurring only once.

This TCR derives from a human donor with COVID-19. The source was cultured CD4+ T cells from blood, collected after SARS-CoV-2 vaccination. V gene TRBV20-1 combines with J gene TRBJ1-4, with D possibly being TRBD1 (5 bases). Written as DNA, the CDR3 is TGCAGTGCAGCGCGGGGCGGGGCGACTAATGAAAAACTGTTTTTT. As protein: CSAARGGATNEKLFF.